The entry that follows covers one T cell receptor beta chain sequence. This receptor's antigen is unknown. Base qualities were left out, and no much larger clone turns up one base away. Different DNA sequences within this sample yield the same CDR3. These data are taken from a study of shared clonotypes between healthy human individuals (dated by TCRdb to the early 2020s). Some background on the complete study: Three men and a couple of women, aged 18 to 49 years, made up the cohort. For each donor, CD4 naive and CD4 memory were each given three plates, CD8 naive was given two plates, and CD8 memory was given one plate. The study deeply sequenced blood TCR repertoires of about 5 healthy adults to estimate repertoire size and the extent of clonotype sharing between individuals. Different laboratories and diverse techniques were used to prepare libraries and sequence TCR repertoires, to increase sequencing depth and limit assay-specific biases. Each donor's leukapheresis produced roughly between about 0.9 and 9.5 billion PBMCs. The paper's findings and limits, for the study overall: Clonotypes shared by all four sorted-subset donors showed higher generation probabilities than non-shared clonotypes. Even with the large sequencing depth, rarefaction of the sorted-subset datasets indicated that sequencing was incomplete. The small number of donors limited the genetic and exposure-history diversity represented. Sampling was restricted to blood, and TCR repertoires in tissues likely differ from the TCR repertoires found in blood. Naive subsets generally had larger estimated clonotype richness than memory subsets. Based on pairwise subsampling, the degree of clonotype sharing among donors was expected to be affected by sequencing depth. Roughly 5.2% of naive CD4, roughly 3.5% of naive CD8, 2.3% of memory CD4, and more than 0.35% of memory CD8 clonotypes were shared across a few donors.

The donors were healthy, HIV-negative adults who had no recently reported acute infections or vaccinations. All donors were Caucasian adults living in Nashville, Tennessee, USA. Magnetic negative selection was used to enrich CD4+ T cells, after which naive cells were positively selected on CD45RA and the negative fraction became the memory subset. Blood was collected by leukapheresis, and PBMCs were isolated by Ficoll-Histopaque density gradient centrifugation and then cryopreserved in liquid nitrogen vapor phase. Analytical flow cytometry was used to check the purity and quantity of every magnetically sorted T cell population. Genomic DNA was isolated from every sorted fraction and measured by UV absorbance on a Nanodrop 2000c. TCR CDR3 regions were amplified from genomic DNA by multiplex PCR using the deep immunoSEQ assay. For each cell subset, the extracted genomic DNA was distributed evenly across all wells of several immunoSEQ 96-well plates, and each plate served as one replicate. For sorted subsets, about 200 ng genomic DNA, equal to tens of thousands of T cell genomes, was loaded into each replicate PCR. Purified libraries were measured with a Qubit 3.0 fluorometer, size-checked on a Bioanalyzer 2100, and measured again with the KAPA Library Quantification kit. Each immunoSEQ 96-well plate was sequenced on its own single-read 150-cycle Illumina NextSeq 550 flow cell. The study's processing was this. Because the immunoSEQ output held only junctional sequences and lacked quality scores, the filtering could not match the filtering applied to full-length reads. Sequences were annotated with PyIR, a Python wrapper for IgBLAST v1.9, using IMGT germline references to assign V/J genes and CDR3. Any read was removed if the V/J assignment was weak (E-value above 1e-6), the CDR3 was missing, or the read contained stop codons, out-of-frame junctions, or ambiguous translated residues. V3J clonotypes were defined as sequences sharing an identical inferred V gene, J gene, and CDR3 amino acid sequence. Percentage overlap between repertoires was calculated by dividing the number of shared unique clonotypes by the size of the smaller repertoire. RTK rarefaction, the Chao1 estimator, and Recon v2.1 estimates of unobserved clonotypes were used to assess repertoire richness. OLGA was used to compute generation probabilities for all TCRbeta clonotypes that the gDNA method yielded from a few donors. Drawn from immuneACCESS, this table holds only the in-frame rearrangements with V and J called that TCRdb kept. Clones are partly lost; checked studies trace under half to an unresolved V gene and leave the rest unexplained. That table furnishes V, J and clone size, whereas the DNA furnished D and trimming. The sample table records about 1 million clones; about 77% of these occur just once. The ten top clones hold approximately 1.5% of the sample.

CDR1 and CDR2 are drawn from the germline V gene (reference sequence): GTSNPN, SVGIG. The CDR3 runs 14 amino acids, cysteine and phenylalanine included. Only CDR3 DNA remains: 42 bases, in frame from the first base. The V and J ends are trimmed by 0 bases and 5 bases, leaving 13 bases between them. The sequencing input was memory CD4+ T cells sorted from blood. In the paper's terms, the cell subset or site label means: CD45RA-negative fraction. This receptor was obtained from a man between 18 and 29 years old in good health. The chain uses TRBV30 and TRBJ1-2; the D region possibly corresponds to TRBD1 (6 bases align). The DNA is as follows: TGTGCCTGGAGTGTACCTGGGGGCGGTTATGGCTACACCTTC. Translated, it reads CAWSVPGGGYGYTF.